The rows below give T cell receptor beta chains drawn from one sample of a study of OX40 agonist ivuxolimab in advanced cancers. Generated by immunoSEQ multiplex PCR, the TCRdb table keeps only in-frame clones and is missing some. The table shows 65,000 to 85,000 clones, with more than 70% occurring only once. This material consisted of CD4+ or CD8+ T cells sorted from blood, taken in a trial of the OX40 agonist ivuxolimab. The receptors shown here come from an adult with an advanced solid tumor such as melanoma, head and neck, liver or kidney cancer. The CDR3 runs from the conserved cysteine through the conserved F or W. D genes are given only for firm matches. The listing skips clone size in some rows; elsewhere it reads once, few, many or a size class.

CDR3aa: CASSEQGTSGNTIYF; CDR3nt: TGTGCCAGCAGCGAACAGGGAACCTCTGGAAACACCATATATTTT; d_gene: .; abundance: once; v_gene: TRBV6-1; j_gene: TRBJ1-3
CDR3aa: CASSFGPGTTGAFF; CDR3nt: TGTGCCAGCAGTTTCGGGCCAGGAACTACAGGAGCTTTCTTT; d_gene: .; abundance: .; v_gene: TRBV27; j_gene: TRBJ1-1
CDR3aa: CASSLDPSGDGYTF; CDR3nt: TGTGCCAGCAGCTTGGACCCCAGCGGCGATGGCTACACCTTC; d_gene: .; abundance: .; v_gene: TRBV5-4; j_gene: TRBJ1-2
CDR3aa: CSAGQDYGYTF; CDR3nt: TGCAGCGCGGGACAGGACTATGGCTACACCTTC; d_gene: TRBD1; abundance: .; v_gene: TRBV29-1; j_gene: TRBJ1-2
CDR3aa: CASSFSRVMNTEAFF; CDR3nt: TGTGCCAGCAGCTTCTCCAGAGTTATGAACACTGAAGCTTTCTTT; d_gene: .; abundance: .; v_gene: TRBV6-5; j_gene: TRBJ1-1
CDR3aa: CASSPGTGNTEAFF; CDR3nt: TGCGCCAGCAGCCCCGGGACAGGGAACACTGAAGCTTTCTTT; d_gene: TRBD1; abundance: .; v_gene: TRBV5-1; j_gene: TRBJ1-1
CDR3aa: CASSVAPGLAGVETQYF; CDR3nt: TGTGCCAGCAGCGTAGCTCCGGGACTAGCGGGGGTAGAGACCCAGTACTTC; d_gene: TRBD2; abundance: .; v_gene: TRBV9; j_gene: TRBJ2-5
CDR3aa: CASSATGVRYEQYF; CDR3nt: TGCGCCAGCAGCGCGACAGGGGTTCGATACGAGCAGTACTTC; d_gene: TRBD1; abundance: .; v_gene: TRBV5-1; j_gene: TRBJ2-7
CDR3aa: CAISEGGDYGYTF; CDR3nt: TGTGCCATCAGTGAGGGGGGGGACTATGGCTACACCTTC; d_gene: .; abundance: .; v_gene: TRBV10-3; j_gene: TRBJ1-2
CDR3aa: CAISGDIAAQYF; CDR3nt: TGTGCCATCAGTGGGGACATAGCGGCCCAGTACTTC; d_gene: .; abundance: .; v_gene: TRBV10-3; j_gene: TRBJ2-5
CDR3aa: CASSWGRQGDNEQFF; CDR3nt: TGCGCCAGCAGCTGGGGACGACAGGGGGACAATGAGCAGTTCTTC; d_gene: TRBD1; abundance: .; v_gene: TRBV5-1; j_gene: TRBJ2-1
CDR3aa: CASSAIFSGAEETQYF; CDR3nt: TGTGCCAGCAGCGCGATCTTTTCGGGGGCTGAAGAGACCCAGTACTTC; d_gene: .; abundance: .; v_gene: TRBV5-4; j_gene: TRBJ2-5
CDR3aa: CASSREEYYEKLFF; CDR3nt: TGCGCCAGCAGCCGAGAGGAGTATTATGAAAAACTGTTTTTT; d_gene: .; abundance: .; v_gene: TRBV4-1; j_gene: TRBJ1-4
CDR3aa: CASSLAGSSYEQYF; CDR3nt: TGTGCCAGTAGTCTAGCCGGGAGCTCCTACGAGCAGTACTTC; d_gene: .; abundance: .; v_gene: TRBV19; j_gene: TRBJ2-7
CDR3aa: CASSLQIGGGTEAFF; CDR3nt: TGCGCCAGCAGCCTGCAAATCGGGGGCGGGACTGAAGCTTTCTTT; d_gene: .; abundance: .; v_gene: TRBV5-1; j_gene: TRBJ1-1
CDR3aa: CASSLEVGGLGPQHF; CDR3nt: TGTGCCAGCAGCTTGGAGGTCGGCGGCTTAGGGCCCCAGCATTTT; d_gene: .; abundance: .; v_gene: TRBV5-8; j_gene: TRBJ1-5
CDR3aa: CASSRDRGNSPLHF; CDR3nt: TGTGCCAGCAGCCGCGACAGAGGGAATTCACCCCTCCACTTT; d_gene: .; abundance: .; v_gene: TRBV5-8; j_gene: TRBJ1-6
CDR3aa: CASSRTTGNTIYF; CDR3nt: TGTGCCAGCAGTAGGACTACTGGAAACACCATATATTTT; d_gene: .; abundance: .; v_gene: TRBV6-5; j_gene: TRBJ1-3
CDR3aa: CAAEGSPRQLYGYTF; CDR3nt: TGTGCCGCGGAGGGGTCCCCCCGACAGCTCTATGGCTACACCTTC; d_gene: .; abundance: .; v_gene: TRBV28; j_gene: TRBJ1-2
CDR3aa: CASSYRQGEAFF; CDR3nt: TGTGCCAGCAGTTACCGCCAGGGTGAAGCTTTCTTT; d_gene: .; abundance: .; v_gene: TRBV6-5; j_gene: TRBJ1-1
CDR3aa: CASSALGTDAYEQYF; CDR3nt: TGTGCCAGCAGCGCCCTGGGGACGGATGCCTACGAGCAGTACTTC; d_gene: .; abundance: .; v_gene: TRBV7-9; j_gene: TRBJ2-7
CDR3aa: CASSEGTAYNSPLHF; CDR3nt: TGTGCCAGCAGCGAAGGGACAGCCTATAATTCACCCCTCCACTTT; d_gene: TRBD1; abundance: few; v_gene: TRBV5-8; j_gene: TRBJ1-6
CDR3aa: CASSFGTANEKLFF; CDR3nt: TGTGCCAGCAGTTTCGGGACAGCTAATGAAAAACTGTTTTTT; d_gene: TRBD1; abundance: .; v_gene: TRBV6-5; j_gene: TRBJ1-4
CDR3aa: CASSHFSGGSYNEQFF; CDR3nt: TGCGCCAGCAGCCACTTTAGCGGGGGCTCCTACAATGAGCAGTTCTTC; d_gene: TRBD2; abundance: .; v_gene: TRBV4-1; j_gene: TRBJ2-1
CDR3aa: CASSPGGQETQYF; CDR3nt: TGTGCCAGCAGCCCGGGGGGACAAGAGACCCAGTACTTC; d_gene: TRBD2; abundance: .; v_gene: TRBV2; j_gene: TRBJ2-5
CDR3aa: CASSFRGPNEKLFF; CDR3nt: TGTGCCAGCAGCTTCAGGGGCCCTAATGAAAAACTGTTTTTT; d_gene: .; abundance: .; v_gene: TRBV5-4; j_gene: TRBJ1-4
CDR3aa: CASNRPLSYEQYF; CDR3nt: TGTGCCAGCAACCGACCGTTAAGCTACGAGCAGTACTTC; d_gene: .; abundance: .; v_gene: TRBV6-1; j_gene: TRBJ2-7
CDR3aa: CASSEDRFTGELFF; CDR3nt: TGCGCCAGCAGTGAAGACAGGTTCACCGGGGAGCTGTTTTTT; d_gene: .; abundance: .; v_gene: TRBV10-2; j_gene: TRBJ2-2
CDR3aa: CASSRTSETEFF; CDR3nt: TGTGCCAGCAGTAGGACTAGCGAGACGGAGTTCTTC; d_gene: TRBD2; abundance: .; v_gene: TRBV27; j_gene: TRBJ2-1
CDR3aa: CSAVTGGVNYGYTF; CDR3nt: TGCAGCGCTGTAACAGGGGGCGTAAACTATGGCTACACCTTC; d_gene: TRBD1; abundance: .; v_gene: TRBV29-1; j_gene: TRBJ1-2
CDR3aa: CASSFTGQGDTEAFF; CDR3nt: TGTGCCAGTAGTTTTACAGGGCAGGGGGACACTGAAGCTTTCTTT; d_gene: TRBD1; abundance: .; v_gene: TRBV19; j_gene: TRBJ1-1
CDR3aa: CASSQGSGGRTVEQFF; CDR3nt: TGTGCCAGCAGCCAAGGGTCGGGGGGTAGGACGGTTGAGCAGTTCTTC; d_gene: TRBD2; abundance: .; v_gene: TRBV4-2; j_gene: TRBJ2-1
CDR3aa: CASSRSGYGGTQYF; CDR3nt: TGTGCCAGCAGCCGATCAGGGTATGGGGGGACCCAGTACTTC; d_gene: .; abundance: few; v_gene: TRBV7-7; j_gene: TRBJ2-5
CDR3aa: CASSSPSGGVATGELFF; CDR3nt: TGTGCCAGCAGCTCCCCAAGCGGGGGAGTGGCCACCGGGGAGCTGTTTTTT; d_gene: TRBD2; abundance: .; v_gene: TRBV11-3; j_gene: TRBJ2-2
CDR3aa: CASSVAGTVRETQYF; CDR3nt: TGTGCCAGCAGCGTAGCCGGGACAGTGAGGGAGACCCAGTACTTC; d_gene: TRBD1; abundance: .; v_gene: TRBV7-9; j_gene: TRBJ2-5
CDR3aa: CASSPGTGLEQFF; CDR3nt: TGCGCCAGCAGCCCCGGGACAGGGCTTGAGCAGTTCTTC; d_gene: TRBD1; abundance: .; v_gene: TRBV5-1; j_gene: TRBJ2-1
CDR3aa: CASSATSGENRPDEQFF; CDR3nt: TGTGCCAGCAGCGCGACTAGCGGGGAAAATCGCCCGGATGAGCAGTTCTTC; d_gene: TRBD2; abundance: .; v_gene: TRBV9; j_gene: TRBJ2-1
CDR3aa: CASSPRVVGVSDTEAFF; CDR3nt: TGTGCCAGCTCACCACGGGTGGTAGGGGTTTCGGACACTGAAGCTTTCTTT; d_gene: .; abundance: .; v_gene: TRBV18; j_gene: TRBJ1-1
CDR3aa: CASSPPGQDLYGYTF; CDR3nt: TGTGCCAGCTCACCTCCGGGACAGGACCTCTATGGCTACACCTTC; d_gene: TRBD1; abundance: .; v_gene: TRBV18; j_gene: TRBJ1-2
CDR3aa: CAWSVLPAGNTIYF; CDR3nt: TGTGCCTGGAGTGTACTGCCAGCTGGAAACACCATATATTTT; d_gene: .; abundance: .; v_gene: TRBV30; j_gene: TRBJ1-3
CDR3aa: CASSRWGEGPYEQYF; CDR3nt: TGTGCCAGCAGCCGGTGGGGGGAAGGCCCCTACGAGCAGTACTTC; d_gene: .; abundance: .; v_gene: TRBV5-6; j_gene: TRBJ2-7
CDR3aa: CASHAAPRNTIYF; CDR3nt: TGTGCCAGCCATGCGGCCCCAAGAAACACCATATATTTT; d_gene: .; abundance: .; v_gene: TRBV2; j_gene: TRBJ1-3
CDR3aa: CASSYSGSMNTEAFF; CDR3nt: TGTGCCAGCAGTTACTCAGGGTCAATGAACACTGAAGCTTTCTTT; d_gene: .; abundance: .; v_gene: TRBV6-6; j_gene: TRBJ1-1
CDR3aa: CASAFLGTGYTEAFF; CDR3nt: TGTGCCTCAGCGTTCCTCGGGACAGGGTACACTGAAGCTTTCTTT; d_gene: TRBD1; abundance: .; v_gene: TRBV6-1; j_gene: TRBJ1-1
CDR3aa: CASSYSQGLNQETQYF; CDR3nt: TGTGCCAGCAGTTACTCCCAGGGACTAAACCAAGAGACCCAGTACTTC; d_gene: TRBD2; abundance: .; v_gene: TRBV6-5; j_gene: TRBJ2-5
CDR3aa: CASSLVAGGDYGYTF; CDR3nt: TGTGCCAGCAGCTTGGTCGCTGGGGGGGACTATGGCTACACCTTC; d_gene: .; abundance: .; v_gene: TRBV5-5; j_gene: TRBJ1-2
CDR3aa: CASSLSWATNTGELFF; CDR3nt: TGTGCCAGCAGCTTGTCGTGGGCTACGAACACCGGGGAGCTGTTTTTT; d_gene: .; abundance: .; v_gene: TRBV7-3; j_gene: TRBJ2-2
CDR3aa: CASSRAASRGYTF; CDR3nt: TGTGCCAGCAGTAGGGCAGCCTCTAGGGGCTACACCTTC; d_gene: .; abundance: .; v_gene: TRBV6-5; j_gene: TRBJ1-2
CDR3aa: CASSYRPAGVNNEQFF; CDR3nt: TGTGCCAGCAGTTACCGCCCAGCGGGGGTAAACAATGAGCAGTTCTTC; d_gene: TRBD2; abundance: .; v_gene: TRBV6-5; j_gene: TRBJ2-1
CDR3aa: CASSATPLDTEAFF; CDR3nt: TGTGCCAGCAGCGCGACCCCGTTAGACACTGAAGCTTTCTTT; d_gene: .; abundance: .; v_gene: TRBV9; j_gene: TRBJ1-1
CDR3aa: CASSSPGVTQYF; CDR3nt: TGTGCCAGCAGCTCCCCAGGGGTGACCCAGTACTTC; d_gene: .; abundance: .; v_gene: TRBV11-1; j_gene: TRBJ2-5
CDR3aa: CSVVRPSYEQYF; CDR3nt: TGCAGCGTTGTCCGGCCTTCCTACGAGCAGTACTTC; d_gene: .; abundance: .; v_gene: TRBV29-1; j_gene: TRBJ2-7
CDR3aa: CASKASGVNTGELFF; CDR3nt: TGTGCCAGCAAGGCCAGCGGGGTGAACACCGGGGAGCTGTTTTTT; d_gene: TRBD2; abundance: few; v_gene: TRBV2; j_gene: TRBJ2-2
CDR3aa: CASSPYREETQYF; CDR3nt: TGTGCCAGCAGCCCTTACAGGGAGGAGACCCAGTACTTC; d_gene: .; abundance: .; v_gene: TRBV7-3; j_gene: TRBJ2-5
CDR3aa: CASSLDGGTLRTDTQYF; CDR3nt: TGTGCCAGCAGCTTAGATGGGGGCACCCTTCGGACAGATACGCAGTATTTT; d_gene: .; abundance: .; v_gene: TRBV11-3; j_gene: TRBJ2-3
CDR3aa: CASSQVWPAGAPVETQYF; CDR3nt: TGTGCCAGCAGCCAAGTCTGGCCAGCGGGGGCCCCGGTAGAGACCCAGTACTTC; d_gene: TRBD2; abundance: .; v_gene: TRBV14; j_gene: TRBJ2-5
CDR3aa: CASSPLSEQPQHF; CDR3nt: TGTGCCAGCTCACCACTTTCTGAGCAGCCCCAGCATTTT; d_gene: .; abundance: .; v_gene: TRBV18; j_gene: TRBJ1-5
CDR3aa: CASSLGQGARYEKLFF; CDR3nt: TGCGCCAGCAGCTTGGGACAGGGGGCCAGATATGAAAAACTGTTTTTT; d_gene: TRBD1; abundance: .; v_gene: TRBV5-1; j_gene: TRBJ1-4
CDR3aa: CASRNQGALNTEAFF; CDR3nt: TGTGCCAGCAGGAACCAGGGGGCCCTGAACACTGAAGCTTTCTTT; d_gene: TRBD1; abundance: few; v_gene: TRBV2; j_gene: TRBJ1-1
CDR3aa: CASSAGWEGETQYF; CDR3nt: TGTGCCAGCAGTGCGGGTTGGGAAGGAGAGACCCAGTACTTC; d_gene: .; abundance: .; v_gene: TRBV2; j_gene: TRBJ2-5